Listed below are T cell receptor beta chains from one sample, sequenced in a study of cytomegalovirus exposure and HLA in healthy donors. The table came from immunoSEQ multiplex PCR; TCRdb's copy has only in-frame clones and leaves some out. The sample holds 160,000 or so clones, around 69% seen once. The specimen was PBMCs. Receptors originate from a woman between 25 and 40 years old in good health and CMV-seronegative. Both conserved end residues are part of each CDR3. A D gene is named only where the DNA matches it firmly.

d_gene	v_gene	j_gene	CDR3nt	CDR3aa
-	TRBV27	TRBJ1-1	TGTGCCAGCAGTTTACAGGGTTTGAACACTGAAGCTTTCTTT	CASSLQGLNTEAFF
TRBD1	TRBV18	TRBJ1-1	TGTGCCAGCTCACTCCGGGACAGGGAAACTGAAGCTTTCTTT	CASSLRDRETEAFF
-	TRBV11-2	TRBJ1-4	TGTGCCAGCAGCCAACAGGGTCCTCGCGAAAAACTGTTTTTT	CASSQQGPREKLFF
TRBD2	TRBV9	TRBJ2-5	TGTGCCAGCAGCGTAGCGGCCGGACTAGCAGAGACCCAGTACTTC	CASSVAAGLAETQYF
TRBD1	TRBV19	TRBJ1-5	TGTGCCAGTAACAGGGGTCTAAGTCAGCCCCAGCATTTT	CASNRGLSQPQHF
-	TRBV2	TRBJ2-6	TGTGCCAGCAGTCCTGAACAGAGCTCTGGGGCCAACGTCCTGACTTTC	CASSPEQSSGANVLTF
TRBD2	TRBV6-4	TRBJ2-1	TGTGCCAGCAGTCCCGGACTAGCTTCCTATGAGCAGTTCTTC	CASSPGLASYEQFF
-	TRBV7-2	TRBJ1-1	TGTGCCAGCAGCTTAGGCAGGAACACTGAAGCTTTCTTT	CASSLGRNTEAFF
-	TRBV14	TRBJ1-1	TGTGCCAGCAGCCTACAAAGACGGGGTATGAACACTGAAGCTTTCTTT	CASSLQRRGMNTEAFF
-	TRBV13	TRBJ2-1	TGTGCCAGCAGCCCACCCACCGGGAAGGGCAATGAGCAGTTCTTC	CASSPPTGKGNEQFF